This T cell receptor (beta chain) was obtained from a study of Graves' ophthalmopathy and Graves' hyperthyroidism. CDR1 and CDR2 from the germline V gene are SEHNR and FQNEAQ (reference sequence). The CDR3 contains 14 residues. V lost 2 bases to trimming and J lost 3 bases; unmatched junction nucleotides: 3. TCR beta CDR3 regions were amplified from RNA transcripts. A first-round RT-PCR used HTBI primers, followed by a second-round multiplex PCR. In TCRdb, the multiplex PCR reads were re-called with MiXCR into one record per CDR3 protein. Of about 550,000 distinct CDR3 sequences listed, less than 45% were seen once; the top ten hold approximately 4.1%.

The V and J genes are TRBV7-9 and TRBJ2-7; 8 positions agree with TRBD2. This TCR was recovered from an adult man with Graves' hyperthyroidism. Material for sequencing was peripheral blood or thyroid tissue (not recorded which). CDR3 protein: CASSLTGGDYEQYF. Here the CDR3 DNA reads TGTGCCAGCAGCTTAACGGGGGGGGACTACGAGCAGTACTTC. The full variable domain, in which reference TRBV7-9 and TRBJ2-7 provide the parts outside the CDR3, is DTGVSQNPRHKITKRGQNVTFRCDPISEHNRLYWYRQTLGQGPEFLTYFQNEAQLEKSRLLSDRFSAERPKGSFSTLEIQRTEQGDSAMYLCASSLTGGDYEQYFGPGTRLTVT.